This T cell receptor (beta chain) stems from a study of blood T cell repertoires in COVID-19. The overall study: The study drew acute and convalescent COVID-19 samples from the United States, Italy and Spain. In each case, the material was cDNA or gDNA derived from T cells, B-cell-depleted T cells, or PBMCs.

The authors' processing: Researchers report that nucleated cell counts were estimated from reference gene primer amplification. Here immunoSEQ multiplex PCR was the method, and the copy in TCRdb shows in-frame clones only, minus some. V, J and clone size are taken as reported in that table, and D and trimming were inferred from the DNA itself. There are 100,000 or so clones in the sample; roughly 77% occur only once, and 24% lies in the top ten. The sequence was collected from a human donor in a cohort sampled during active COVID-19. Sequenced: peripheral blood.

The CDR3 sequence is CASSQGLAGGQETQYF. The DNA of the CDR3 is TGTGCCAGCAGCCAAGGGCTAGCGGGAGGTCAAGAGACCCAGTACTTC. The V and J genes are TRBV3-1 (or the pseudogene TRBV3-2) and TRBJ2-5; 11 nucleotides line up with TRBD2. The CDR3 has 16 amino acids. Unmatched junction bases numbered 3, after V lost 1 base and J lost 2 bases. Germline V gene data show CDR1 as LGHDT and CDR2 as YNNKEL (reference sequence).